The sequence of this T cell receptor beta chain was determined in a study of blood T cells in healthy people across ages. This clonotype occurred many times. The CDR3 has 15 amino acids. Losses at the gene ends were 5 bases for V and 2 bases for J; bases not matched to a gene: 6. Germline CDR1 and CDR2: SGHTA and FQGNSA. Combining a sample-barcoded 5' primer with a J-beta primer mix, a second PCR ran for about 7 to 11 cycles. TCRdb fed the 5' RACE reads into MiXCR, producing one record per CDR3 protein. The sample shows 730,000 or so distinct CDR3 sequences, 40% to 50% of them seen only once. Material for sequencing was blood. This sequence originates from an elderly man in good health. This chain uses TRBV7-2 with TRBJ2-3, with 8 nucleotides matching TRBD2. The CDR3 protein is CASSPGGRDTDTQYF. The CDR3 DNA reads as TGTGCCAGCAGCCCGGGGGGGCGAGACACAGATACGCAGTATTTT.